One and the same sample provided the 30 T cell receptor beta chains below, sequenced in a study of T cells expressing NK-cell markers. TCRdb reprocessed the 5' RACE reads, with one entry per CDR3 protein and no DNA. In all, the sample yields 400,000 or so distinct CDR3 sequences. Sample: blood T cells: a sorted CD56 or NKG2C T cell subset, CD4+ or CD8+ T cells, or bulk PBMC T cells (not recorded which). Receptor source: a woman between 50 and 59 years old in good health.

This CDR3 reads CSVPLAGALVNEQFF. The chain couples TRBV20-1 to TRBJ2-1; TCRdb's D call, TRBD2, is unchecked because there is no DNA. This CDR3 contains 15 residues. Germline lookup yields CDR1 DFQATT and CDR2 SNEGSKA (reference sequence).

J is TRBJ1-2 and V is TRBV2; without DNA, the TCRdb call of TRBD1 cannot be checked. The CDR3 totals 14 residues. Germline V lookup: CDR1 SNHLY, CDR2 FYNNEI. CDR3 residues: CASSEVGQGSGYTF.

The genes are TRBV27 and TRBJ2-1; as DNA is missing, the TRBD1 call by TCRdb cannot be tested. The germline gives CDR1 MNHEY, CDR2 SMNVEV (reference sequence). The length of the CDR3 is 14 residues. This CDR3 is CASSSTRVGNEQFF.

This chain connects TRBV10-3 to TRBJ2-2; TCRdb picks TRBD2, but there is no DNA to check that call. Looked up from germline, CDR1 is ENHRY and CDR2 is SYGVKD. The CDR3 is 14 residues long. The CDR3 here is CAIRLAGVGGELFF.

This chain connects TRBV3-1 to TRBJ2-1; the TCRdb call, TRBD2, lacks DNA for checking. The V gene's germline CDR1 is LGHDT and CDR2 YNNKEL (reference sequence). CDR3 length equals 17 residues. CDR3 region: CASSPARLAGSSNEQFF.

This chain connects TRBV7-2 to TRBJ2-2; checking the TCRdb D call of TRBD2 is not possible without DNA. From germline, CDR1 is SGHTA and CDR2 FQGNSA. The CDR3 is 14 residues long. CDR3 loop: CASSLLPASGELFF. The full variable domain, its missing parts supplied by reference TRBV7-2 and TRBJ2-2, is GAGVSQSPSNKVTEKGKDVELRCDPISGHTALYWYRQSLGQGLEFLIYFQGNSAPDKSGLPSDRFSAERTGGSVSTLTIQRTQQEDSAVYLCASSLLPASGELFFGEGSRLTVL.

The CDR3 sequence is CATEGTSGTEAFF. The rearrangement links TRBV15 to TRBJ1-1. The CDR3 is 13 amino acids. CDR1 LNHNV and CDR2 YYDKDF come from the germline V gene (reference sequence).

V and J are TRBV5-1 and TRBJ1-1; TCRdb indicates TRBD1, and absent DNA this call remains unverified. Germline V gives CDR1 SGHRS, CDR2 YFSETQ. CDR3 length: 15 residues. CDR3 protein: CASSETQGGITEAFF.

The genes are TRBV20-1 and TRBJ2-7; TCRdb lists TRBD2, though no DNA is available to test this call. The CDR3 contains 16 residues. The V gene's germline CDR1 is DFQATT and CDR2 SNEGSKA (reference sequence). The CDR3 loop is CSATGTSGAGGYEQYF.

The rearrangement joins TRBV5-1 to TRBJ2-3; TCRdb's assignment of TRBD2 cannot be checked, as there is no DNA. The germline V gene has CDR1 SGHRS and CDR2 YFSETQ. CDR3 length equals 15 residues. The CDR3: CASSWTEISTDTQYF.

The chain couples TRBV16 to TRBJ2-2; the D call from TCRdb, TRBD1, cannot be confirmed without DNA. The CDR3 is made up of 16 amino acids. CDR1 and CDR2 (germline): KGHSY, FQNENV. CDR3 loop: CASSQSRAQADGELFF.

The V call is TRBV12-3 or TRBV12-4, the J call TRBJ2-1; as DNA is missing, the TRBD1 call by TCRdb cannot be tested. The CDR3 runs 15 residues. Here the CDR3 reads CASHPGRRTYNEQFF.

V and J are TRBV24-1 and TRBJ1-2; the D call of TRBD1 rests on TCRdb alone, since no DNA is present to check it. The CDR3 extends over 14 amino acids. Germline CDR1 KGHDR, CDR2 SFDVKD. The CDR3 loop reads CATSDSTGNYGYTF.

The chain couples TRBV6-5 to TRBJ2-3. The germline CDR1 and CDR2 sequences are MNHEY and SVGAGI. The CDR3 extends over 14 amino acids. The CDR3 here is CASSLTLRTDTQYF.

CDR3 sequence reads: CASSQAGTEAFF. This sequence joins TRBV3-1 and TRBJ1-1. This CDR3 has 12 amino acids. Germline lookup yields CDR1 LGHDT and CDR2 YNNKEL (reference sequence).

This chain links TRBV5-1 with TRBJ2-3; TCRdb's D call of TRBD2 is untestable without DNA. The CDR3 covers 18 residues. CDR1 is SGHRS, CDR2 YFSETQ, per germline. The CDR3 here is CASSVHSGRASGTDTQYF.

This rearrangement joins TRBV10-1 to TRBJ2-1. CDR1 is WNHNN, CDR2 SYGVQD, per germline (reference sequence). The CDR3 length is 15 residues. The CDR3 here is CASSGPLSSYNEQFF.

The CDR3 sequence: CATISVTNEKLFF. The rearrangement joins TRBV2 to TRBJ1-4. Looked up from germline, CDR1 is SNHLY and CDR2 is FYNNEI. The CDR3 covers 13 residues.

The chain carries TRBV7-2 and TRBJ2-3; absent DNA, TCRdb's TRBD1 call cannot be checked. The CDR3 has 17 amino acids. Germline assignment: CDR1 SGHTA and CDR2 FQGNSA. The CDR3 sequence is CASSTEGRRGKTDTQYF.

The V gene is TRBV11-2, the J gene TRBJ2-5; TCRdb indicates TRBD2, and absent DNA this call remains unverified. This CDR3 has 18 residues. Germline CDR1 SGHAT, CDR2 FQNNGV. The CDR3 region is CASSLVPTREVIGETQYF.

This chain connects TRBV2 to TRBJ2-5; checking the TCRdb D call of TRBD2 is not possible without DNA. The CDR3 length is 16 residues. Germline V gene data show CDR1 as SNHLY and CDR2 as FYNNEI. The CDR3 is CASKVGSGRVQETQYF.

This chain joins TRBV3-1 and TRBJ2-3; TCRdb lists TRBD2, though no DNA is available to test this call. The length of the CDR3 is 15 residues. Germline assignment: CDR1 LGHDT and CDR2 YNNKEL (reference sequence). CDR3 region: CASSQDGGAGDTQYF.

The chain couples TRBV9 to TRBJ2-3; without DNA, the TCRdb call of TRBD2 cannot be checked. The CDR3 extends over 19 amino acids. Germline loops: CDR1 SGDLS, CDR2 YYNGEE. The CDR3 here is CASSASGTSGREGTDTQYF. Full variable domain (missing parts from reference TRBV9 and TRBJ2-3): DSGVTQTPKHLITATGQRVTLRCSPRSGDLSVYWYQQSLDQGLQFLIQYYNGEERAKGNILERFSAQQFPDLHSELNLSSLELGDSALYFCASSASGTSGREGTDTQYFGPGTRLTVL.

The chain recombines TRBV12-3 or TRBV12-4 with TRBJ2-7. The CDR3 has 12 residues. CDR3 loop: CASSPSLYEQYF.

This chain connects TRBV7-9 to TRBJ2-3; there is no DNA to check the TCRdb D call of TRBD2. The CDR3 runs to 14 residues. Per the germline V gene, CDR1 is SEHNR and CDR2 is FQNEAQ (reference sequence). The CDR3 is CASSLGAGSDTQYF.

The chain links TRBV7-9 to TRBJ1-3. The CDR3 consists of 13 residues. The germline V gene has CDR1 SEHNR and CDR2 FQNEAQ (reference sequence). CDR3: CASSWREGNTIYF.

The CDR3 sequence is CASTGQNIQYF. J is TRBJ2-4 and V is TRBV28; the TRBD1 assignment by TCRdb is unverifiable without DNA. Germline V lookup: CDR1 MDHEN, CDR2 SYDVKM. The CDR3 runs 11 residues.

The rearrangement links TRBV15 to TRBJ1-2; TCRdb outputs TRBD1, but without DNA this stays unchecked. There are 16 residues in the CDR3. Germline V gives CDR1 LNHNV, CDR2 YYDKDF (reference sequence). The CDR3: CATSRDSTGTTKGYTF. Using reference TRBV15 and TRBJ1-2 for the parts outside the CDR3, the full variable domain is DAMVIQNPRYQVTQFGKPVTLSCSQTLNHNVMYWYQQKSSQAPKLLFHYYDKDFNNEADTPDNFQSRRPNTSFCFLDIRSPGLGDTAMYLCATSRDSTGTTKGYTFGSGTRLTVV.

The chain joins TRBV20-1 to TRBJ2-1; the D call from TCRdb, TRBD2, cannot be confirmed without DNA. CDR3 length: 15 residues. CDR1 is DFQATT, CDR2 SNEGSKA, per germline (reference sequence). CDR3 region: CSAHKTSPLHNEQFF.

This chain connects TRBV20-1 to TRBJ2-7; TCRdb selects TRBD1, and the lack of DNA leaves this call unchecked. Per the germline V gene, CDR1 is DFQATT and CDR2 is SNEGSKA (reference sequence). The CDR3 has 14 residues. CDR3 amino acids: CSARIRDRPPEQYF.